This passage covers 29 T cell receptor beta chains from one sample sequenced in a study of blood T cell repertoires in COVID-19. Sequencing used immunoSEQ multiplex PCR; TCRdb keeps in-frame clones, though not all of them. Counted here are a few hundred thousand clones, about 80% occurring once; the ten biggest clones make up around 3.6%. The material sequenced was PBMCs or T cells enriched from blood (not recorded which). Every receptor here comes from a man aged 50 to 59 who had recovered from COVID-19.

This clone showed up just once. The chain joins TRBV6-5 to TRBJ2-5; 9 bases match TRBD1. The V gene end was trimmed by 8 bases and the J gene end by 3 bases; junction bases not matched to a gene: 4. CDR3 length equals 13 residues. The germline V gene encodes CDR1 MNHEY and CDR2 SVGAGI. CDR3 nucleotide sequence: TGTGCCAGCCACAGGGGGCCCAAAGAGACCCAGTACTTC. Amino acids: CASHRGPKETQYF.

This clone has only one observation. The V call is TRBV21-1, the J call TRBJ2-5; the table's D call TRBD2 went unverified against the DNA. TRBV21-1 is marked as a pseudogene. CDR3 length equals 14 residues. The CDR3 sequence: CASSKSRTQETQYF. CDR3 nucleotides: TGTGCCAGCAGCAAATCGAGAACCCAAGAGACCCAGTACTTC.

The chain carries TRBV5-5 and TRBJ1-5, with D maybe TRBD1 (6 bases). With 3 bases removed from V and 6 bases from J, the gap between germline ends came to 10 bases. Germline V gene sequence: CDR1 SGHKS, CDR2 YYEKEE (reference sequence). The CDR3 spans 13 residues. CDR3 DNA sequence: TGTGCCAGCAGCTGGGGGCACTCTCAGCCCCAGCATTTT. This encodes CASSWGHSQPQHF.

CDR3 protein: CASSYSGRGRTGELFF. In nucleotides, the CDR3 is TGCGCCAGCAGCTACTCGGGGCGGGGCCGAACCGGGGAGCTGTTTTTT. This sequence joins TRBV5-1 and TRBJ2-2; perhaps TRBD2 as D (6 bases). The germline V and J ends were trimmed by 3 bases and 5 bases, with 17 bases remaining between them. Germline values: CDR1 SGHRS, CDR2 YFSETQ. There are 16 residues in the CDR3. Looking up the rest from reference TRBV5-1 and TRBJ2-2 gives the full variable domain: KAGVTQTPRYLIKTRGQQVTLSCSPISGHRSVSWYQQTPGQGLQFLFEYFSETQRNKGNFPGRFSGRQFSNSRSEMNVSTLELGDSALYLCASSYSGRGRTGELFFGEGSRLTVL.

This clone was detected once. CDR3 coding DNA: TGTGCCAGCAGTCCGCCCAGGAGGAACTATGGCTACACCTTC. Protein product: CASSPPRRNYGYTF. This sequence joins TRBV6-2 or TRBV6-3 and TRBJ1-2; no definite D call. Germline CDR1 reads MNHEY; CDR2 reads SVGEGT. Trimming stripped 5 bases from V and 2 bases from J, with 12 bases between. The CDR3 has 14 amino acids.

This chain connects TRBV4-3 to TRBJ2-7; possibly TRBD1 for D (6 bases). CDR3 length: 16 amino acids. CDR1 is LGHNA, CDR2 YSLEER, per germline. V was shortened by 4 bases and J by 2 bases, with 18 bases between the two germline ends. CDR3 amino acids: CASSRNPGQQAYEQYF. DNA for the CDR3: TGCGCCAGCAGCCGAAATCCGGGACAACAGGCCTACGAGCAGTACTTC.

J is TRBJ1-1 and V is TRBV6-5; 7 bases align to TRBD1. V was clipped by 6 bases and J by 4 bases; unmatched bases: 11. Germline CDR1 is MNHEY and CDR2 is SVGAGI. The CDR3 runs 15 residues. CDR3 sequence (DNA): TGTGCCAGCAGCGCAACGGGGACAGCCGCCACTGAAGCTTTCTTT. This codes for CASSATGTAATEAFF.

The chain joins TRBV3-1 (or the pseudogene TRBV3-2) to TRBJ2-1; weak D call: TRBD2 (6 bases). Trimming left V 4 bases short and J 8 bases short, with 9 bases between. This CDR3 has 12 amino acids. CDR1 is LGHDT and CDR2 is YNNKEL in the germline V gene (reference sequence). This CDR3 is CASSPGVDEQFF. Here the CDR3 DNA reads TGTGCCAGCAGCCCGGGGGTTGATGAGCAGTTCTTC.

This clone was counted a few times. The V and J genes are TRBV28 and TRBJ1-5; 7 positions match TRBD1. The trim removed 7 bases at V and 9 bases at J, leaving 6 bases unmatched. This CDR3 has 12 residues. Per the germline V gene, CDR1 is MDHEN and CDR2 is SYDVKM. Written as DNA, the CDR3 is TGTGCCAGCACCGAAGACAGGGCGCCCCAGCATTTT. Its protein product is CASTEDRAPQHF.

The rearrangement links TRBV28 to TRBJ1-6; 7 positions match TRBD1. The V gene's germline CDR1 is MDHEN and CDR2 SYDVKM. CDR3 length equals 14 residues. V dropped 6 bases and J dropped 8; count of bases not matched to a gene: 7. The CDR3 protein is CASRRQGGDSPLHF. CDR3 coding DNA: TGTGCCAGCAGACGACAGGGTGGGGATTCACCCCTCCACTTT.

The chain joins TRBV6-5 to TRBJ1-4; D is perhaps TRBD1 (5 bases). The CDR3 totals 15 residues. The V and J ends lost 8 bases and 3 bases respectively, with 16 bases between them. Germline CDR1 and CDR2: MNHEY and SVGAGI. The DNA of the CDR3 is TGTGCCAGCCGTCATTTGGGGGGGTCTAATGAAAAACTGTTTTTT. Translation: CASRHLGGSNEKLFF.

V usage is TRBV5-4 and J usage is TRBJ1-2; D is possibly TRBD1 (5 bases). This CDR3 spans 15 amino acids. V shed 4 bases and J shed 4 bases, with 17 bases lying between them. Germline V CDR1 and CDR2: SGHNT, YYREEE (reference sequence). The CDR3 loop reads CASSPGGFGIYGYTF. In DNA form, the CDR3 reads TGTGCCAGCAGCCCCGGGGGGTTCGGGATCTATGGCTACACCTTC.

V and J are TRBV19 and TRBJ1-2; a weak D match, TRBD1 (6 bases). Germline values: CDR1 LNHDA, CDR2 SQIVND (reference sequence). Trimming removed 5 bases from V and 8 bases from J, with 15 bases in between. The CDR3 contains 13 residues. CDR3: CASSEGTGSGYTF. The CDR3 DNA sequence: TGTGCCAGTAGTGAAGGTACAGGGAGCGGCTACACCTTC.

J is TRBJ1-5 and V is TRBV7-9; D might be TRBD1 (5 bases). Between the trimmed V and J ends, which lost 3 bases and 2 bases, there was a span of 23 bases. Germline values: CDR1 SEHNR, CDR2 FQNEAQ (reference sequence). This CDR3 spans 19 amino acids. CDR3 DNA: TGTGCCAGCAGCTTTTTTGGGGGGGATACCGGGACGGGCAATCAGCCCCAGCATTTT. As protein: CASSFFGGDTGTGNQPQHF. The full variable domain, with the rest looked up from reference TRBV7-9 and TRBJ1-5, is DTGVSQNPRHKITKRGQNVTFRCDPISEHNRLYWYRQTLGQGPEFLTYFQNEAQLEKSRLLSDRFSAERPKGSFSTLEIQRTEQGDSAMYLCASSFFGGDTGTGNQPQHFGDGTRLSIL.

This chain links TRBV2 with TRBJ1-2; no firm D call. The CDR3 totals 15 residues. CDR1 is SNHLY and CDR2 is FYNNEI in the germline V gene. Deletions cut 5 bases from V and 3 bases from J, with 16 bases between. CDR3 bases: TGTGCCAGCAGTCCAACCGCGAGCAGGTACTATGGCTACACCTTC. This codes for CASSPTASRYYGYTF.

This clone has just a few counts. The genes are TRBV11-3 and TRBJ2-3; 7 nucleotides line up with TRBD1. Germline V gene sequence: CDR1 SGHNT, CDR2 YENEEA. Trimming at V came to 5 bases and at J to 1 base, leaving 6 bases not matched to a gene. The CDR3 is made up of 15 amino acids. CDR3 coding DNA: TGTGCCAGCAGCCAGACAGGGCGAGGCACAGATACGCAGTATTTT. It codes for CASSQTGRGTDTQYF.

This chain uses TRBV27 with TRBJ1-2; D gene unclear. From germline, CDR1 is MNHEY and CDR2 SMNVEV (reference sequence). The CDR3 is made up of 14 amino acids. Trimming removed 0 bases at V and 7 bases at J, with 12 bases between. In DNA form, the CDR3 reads TGTGCCAGCAGTTTATCGAGGTCCGCCGGTGGCTACACCTTC. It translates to CASSLSRSAGGYTF.

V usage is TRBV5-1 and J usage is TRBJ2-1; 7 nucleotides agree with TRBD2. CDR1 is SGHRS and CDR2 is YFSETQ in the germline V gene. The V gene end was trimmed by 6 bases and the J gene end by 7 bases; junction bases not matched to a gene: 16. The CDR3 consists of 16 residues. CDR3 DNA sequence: TGCGCCAGCACCAAGTGGGGGGGTAGTAACTCTAATGAGCAGTTCTTC. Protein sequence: CASTKWGGSNSNEQFF.

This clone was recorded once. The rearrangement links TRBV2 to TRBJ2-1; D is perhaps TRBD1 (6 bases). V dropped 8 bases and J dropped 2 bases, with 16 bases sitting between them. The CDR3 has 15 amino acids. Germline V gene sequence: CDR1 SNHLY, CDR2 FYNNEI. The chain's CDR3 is CASLQGTAAYNEQFF. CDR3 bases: TGTGCCAGCCTTCAGGGGACCGCAGCCTACAATGAGCAGTTCTTC.

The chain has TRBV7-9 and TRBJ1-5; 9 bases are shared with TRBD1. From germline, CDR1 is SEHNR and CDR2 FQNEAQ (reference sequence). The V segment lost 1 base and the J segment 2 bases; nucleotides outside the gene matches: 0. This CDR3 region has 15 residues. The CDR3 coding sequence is TGTGCCAGCAGCTTAGGGACAGGGGGCAATCAGCCCCAGCATTTT. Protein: CASSLGTGGNQPQHF.

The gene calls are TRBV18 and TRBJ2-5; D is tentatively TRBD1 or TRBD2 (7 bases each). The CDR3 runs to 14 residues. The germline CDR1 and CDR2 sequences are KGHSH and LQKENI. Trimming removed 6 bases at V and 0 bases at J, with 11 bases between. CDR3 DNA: TGTGCCAGCTCCCCAGGGGGGGACCAAGAGACCCAGTACTTC. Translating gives CASSPGGDQETQYF.

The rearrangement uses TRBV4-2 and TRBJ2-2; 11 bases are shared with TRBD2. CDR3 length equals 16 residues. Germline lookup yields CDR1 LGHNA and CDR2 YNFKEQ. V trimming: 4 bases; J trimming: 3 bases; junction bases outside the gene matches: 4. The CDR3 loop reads CASSRTSGPDTGELFF. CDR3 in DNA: TGTGCCAGCAGCCGGACTAGCGGGCCCGACACCGGGGAGCTGTTTTTT.

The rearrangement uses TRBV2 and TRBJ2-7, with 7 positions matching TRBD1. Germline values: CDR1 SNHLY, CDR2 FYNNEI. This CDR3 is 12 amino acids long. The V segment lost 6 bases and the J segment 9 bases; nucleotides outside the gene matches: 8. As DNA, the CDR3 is TGTGCCAGCAGCACAGGGGTAGGCGGGCAGTACTTC. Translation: CASSTGVGGQYF.

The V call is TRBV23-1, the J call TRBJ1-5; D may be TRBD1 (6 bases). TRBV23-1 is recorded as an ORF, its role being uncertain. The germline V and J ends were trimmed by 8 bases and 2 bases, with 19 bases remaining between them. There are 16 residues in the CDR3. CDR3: CASGSREGGGNQPQHF. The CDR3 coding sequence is TGCGCCAGCGGATCTCGGGAGGGGGGAGGCAATCAGCCCCAGCATTTT.

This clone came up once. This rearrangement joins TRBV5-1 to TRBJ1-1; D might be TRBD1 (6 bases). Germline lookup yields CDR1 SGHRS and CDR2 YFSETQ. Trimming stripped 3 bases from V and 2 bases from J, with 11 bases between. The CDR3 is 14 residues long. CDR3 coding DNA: TGCGCCAGCAGCTCCTGGACAGACAACACTGAAGCTTTCTTT. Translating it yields CASSSWTDNTEAFF.

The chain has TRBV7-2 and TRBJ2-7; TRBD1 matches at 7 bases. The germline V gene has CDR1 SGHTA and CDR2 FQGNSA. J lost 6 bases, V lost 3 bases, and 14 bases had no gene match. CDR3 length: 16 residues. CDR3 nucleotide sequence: TGTGCCAGCAGCTTGAGGTTCAGGGGGACGAAGCCCGAGCAGTACTTC. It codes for CASSLRFRGTKPEQYF.

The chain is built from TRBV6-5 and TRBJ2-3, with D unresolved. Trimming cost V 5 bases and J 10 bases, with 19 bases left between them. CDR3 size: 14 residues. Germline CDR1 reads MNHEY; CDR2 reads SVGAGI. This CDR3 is CASSPPAIRGAQYF. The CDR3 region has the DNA TGTGCCAGCAGTCCTCCCGCTATCCGCGGAGCGCAGTATTTT.

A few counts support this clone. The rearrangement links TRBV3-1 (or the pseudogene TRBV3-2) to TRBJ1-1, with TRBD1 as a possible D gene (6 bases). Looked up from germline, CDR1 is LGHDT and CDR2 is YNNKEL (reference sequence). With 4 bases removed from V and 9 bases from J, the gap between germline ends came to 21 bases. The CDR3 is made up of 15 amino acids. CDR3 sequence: CASSLNPGAGVKAFF. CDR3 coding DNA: TGTGCCAGCAGCCTCAACCCGGGTGCAGGGGTTAAAGCTTTCTTT.

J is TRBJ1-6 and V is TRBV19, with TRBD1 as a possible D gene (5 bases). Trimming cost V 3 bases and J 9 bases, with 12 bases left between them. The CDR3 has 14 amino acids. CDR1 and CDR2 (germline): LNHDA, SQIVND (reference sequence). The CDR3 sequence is CASSMVQGSSPLHF. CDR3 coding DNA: TGTGCCAGTAGTATGGTTCAGGGTTCTTCACCCCTCCACTTT.